This T cell receptor (beta chain) was recorded in a study of human T cells and chemical hapten exposure. TCRdb reprocessed the RACE reads with MiXCR, giving one entry per CDR3 protein. In the table there are about 61,000 distinct CDR3 sequences, around 6.6% of which are singletons. Trimming cost V 5 bases and J 0 bases, with 19 bases left between them. This CDR3 region has 16 residues. Germline assignment: CDR1 DFQATT and CDR2 SNEGSKA (reference sequence). Noted time point: pre-sensitization, week 0. This sample's treatment: therapeutic diphenylcyclopropenone sensitization with weekly scalp DPC. Suited to DPC and affected by alopecia, the donors ranged from 18 to 70 years old. Comment on this clonotype: The antigen is not known.

Study results and caveats: DPC sensitization did not alter TCRs above 1 in 1000 frequency. Higher patch test scores went with higher counts of PT1 expanded TCRs.

The genes are TRBV20-1 and TRBJ1-1; no firm D call. The specimen comprised whole blood, sampled in connection with sensitization to the hapten diphenylcyclopropenone (DPC). The clonotype comes from a woman in her twenties or thirties with alopecia areata. Some clones in this sample may be carry-over from other donors' samples. Written as DNA, the CDR3 is TGCAGTGCTCCCCCTGAGCCGGGTCTACTGAACACTGAAGCTTTCTTT. Translated, it gives CSAPPEPGLLNTEAFF.